These 3 T cell receptor beta chains originate from one sample sequenced in a study of shared clonotypes between healthy human individuals. The method was immunoSEQ multiplex PCR; TCRdb's version includes in-frame clones alone and lacks a portion of them. The sample consists of more than 2 million clones, 90% to 95% of them appearing once. Cells designated naive CD8 were CD45RO-negative and were positively selected for CCR7, with terminally differentiated effector memory CD45RA+ cells excluded. The sequenced material came from naive CD8+ T cells from PBMCs. The receptor set was obtained from a man younger than 35 in good health. Some clones in this sample may be carry-over from other donors' samples.

As to this clone: The sample carries other DNA sequences with the same CDR3. This chain links TRBV4-2 with TRBJ2-7; 10 nucleotides match TRBD1. This CDR3 is built from 14 residues. Germline loops: CDR1 LGHNA, CDR2 YNFKEQ. Losses at the gene ends were 4 bases for V and 3 bases for J; bases not matched to a gene: 3. The CDR3 here is CASSPGTGVYEQYF. The CDR3 region has the DNA TGTGCCAGCAGCCCCGGGACAGGGGTCTACGAGCAGTACTTC.

The genes are TRBV10-3 and TRBJ2-1, with D perhaps matching TRBD2 (5 bases). The CDR3 is made up of 14 amino acids. Trimming shortened V by 3 bases and J by 7 bases, and 13 bases separated the two germline ends. Looked up from germline, CDR1 is ENHRY and CDR2 is SYGVKD. CDR3 amino acids: CAISDVGAVNEQFF. Here the CDR3 DNA reads TGTGCCATCAGTGATGTGGGAGCGGTTAATGAGCAGTTCTTC.

This rearrangement joins TRBV19 to TRBJ1-5; 9 bases map to TRBD1. J was trimmed by 0 bases and V by 7 bases; bases with no gene match: 22. CDR1 is LNHDA and CDR2 is SQIVND in the germline V gene (reference sequence). This CDR3 has 21 amino acids. In DNA, the CDR3 is TGTGCCAGTACTCTCTGGGGGGCGAGGACAGGGGCCCCCTATAGCAATCAGCCCCAGCATTTT. Protein sequence: CASTLWGARTGAPYSNQPQHF.